This T cell receptor beta chain was captured in a study of blood T cells in healthy people across ages. Whole-study results and caveats: Naive T cell percentage and TCR beta diversity correlated strongly. Donors of long life had a larger count of naive CD4+ cells and greater diversity than aged donors.

Using a J-beta primer mix together with a sample-barcoded 5' primer, a second PCR was run for roughly 6 to 11 cycles. Each cDNA molecule was tagged by a template-switch adaptor with 12 random nucleotides. MiXCR, run by TCRdb on the 5' RACE reads, gives a single entry per CDR3 protein. The repertoire has about 1.6 million distinct CDR3 sequences, about 31% of them found once; the top ten carry about 11%. Isolation of PBMCs gave at least 7 million cells per sample. The count of this clonotype is one. As yet, its antigen is unknown. There are 15 residues in the CDR3. Trimming pared 6 bases from V and 6 bases from J, leaving 20 bases between. Germline V gene lookup returns CDR1 SGHRS and CDR2 YFSETQ.

The sample was blood. This TCR derives from a woman in her twenties or thirties in good health. V is TRBV5-1 and J is TRBJ2-3; D possibly corresponds to TRBD2 (5 bases). CDR3 residues: CASIYAPGKGDTQYF. The CDR3 coding sequence is TGCGCCAGCATCTATGCCCCGGGAAAAGGGGATACGCAGTATTTT. The variable domain in full, completed from reference TRBV5-1 and TRBJ2-3, reads KAGVTQTPRYLIKTRGQQVTLSCSPISGHRSVSWYQQTPGQGLQFLFEYFSETQRNKGNFPGRFSGRQFSNSRSEMNVSTLELGDSALYLCASIYAPGKGDTQYFGPGTRLTVL.